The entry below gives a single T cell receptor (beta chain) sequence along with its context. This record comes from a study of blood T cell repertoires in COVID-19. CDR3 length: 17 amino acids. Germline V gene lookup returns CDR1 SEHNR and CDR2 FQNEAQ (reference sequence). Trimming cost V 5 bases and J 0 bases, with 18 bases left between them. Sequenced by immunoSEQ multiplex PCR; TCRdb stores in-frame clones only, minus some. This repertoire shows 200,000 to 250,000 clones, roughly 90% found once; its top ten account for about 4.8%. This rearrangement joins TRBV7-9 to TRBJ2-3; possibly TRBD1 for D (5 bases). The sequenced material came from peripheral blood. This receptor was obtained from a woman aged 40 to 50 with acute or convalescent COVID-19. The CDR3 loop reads CASSLLGHRSSTDTQYF. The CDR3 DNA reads TGTGCCAGCAGCCTCCTCGGTCACAGGTCAAGCACAGATACGCAGTATTTT.